The 29 T cell receptor beta chains in this list originate from one sample, sequenced in a study of cytomegalovirus exposure and HLA in healthy donors. Sequencing was performed with immunoSEQ multiplex PCR; in TCRdb, only in-frame clones are kept and a portion is missing. The sample includes around 140,000 clones, roughly 90% of them seen just once. The sample was PBMCs. Receptors originate from a man aged 18 to 29 in good health and CMV-seropositive.

The V call is TRBV6-5, the J call TRBJ2-5, with 8 bases fitting TRBD2. Germline V gene lookup returns CDR1 MNHEY and CDR2 SVGAGI. V shed 3 bases, J shed 5 bases, and the junction held 5 bases outside the gene matches. This CDR3 is 14 amino acids long. CDR3 in amino acids: CASSYGGGLETQYF. The CDR3 DNA sequence: TGTGCCAGCAGTTATGGCGGGGGGTTGGAGACCCAGTACTTC.

The rearrangement joins TRBV5-6 to TRBJ2-7, with TRBD2 as a possible D gene (5 bases). V lost 0 bases, J lost 6 bases, and 10 bases lay in between. The CDR3 extends over 13 amino acids. Germline-derived CDR1 and CDR2 are SGHDT and YYEEEE. CDR3 in amino acids: CASSLASGFEQYF. The CDR3 DNA reads TGTGCCAGCAGCTTGGCTTCGGGATTCGAGCAGTACTTC.

V gene TRBV11-2 combines with J gene TRBJ2-7, with D perhaps matching TRBD1 (5 bases). This CDR3 is 13 amino acids long. Trimming left V 8 bases short and J 2 bases short, with 13 bases between. In germline, CDR1 is SGHAT, CDR2 FQNNGV. The DNA for the CDR3 is TGTGCCAGCTCCCTCAGGGAAACCTACGAGCAGTACTTC. This encodes CASSLRETYEQYF.

This clone was observed a single time. The chain joins TRBV25-1 to TRBJ2-1; TRBD2 matches at 9 bases. V was pared by 6 bases and J by 8 bases, with 5 bases of the junction left unmatched. The CDR3 runs to 13 residues. In germline, CDR1 is MGHDK, CDR2 SYGVNS. CDR3 protein: CASSVAGEDEQFF. DNA for the CDR3: TGTGCCAGCAGCGTAGCGGGAGAGGATGAGCAGTTCTTC.

The chain joins TRBV18 to TRBJ1-4, with 7 bases that match TRBD1. The CDR3 loop spans 14 amino acids. J gave up 7 bases and V 3 bases, and 5 bases lay outside the gene matches. CDR1 and CDR2 (germline): KGHSH, LQKENI. The CDR3 nucleotides are TGTGCCAGCTCACCCGGGACAGATCCTGAAAAACTGTTTTTT. Its translation is CASSPGTDPEKLFF.

The rearrangement links TRBV10-3 to TRBJ2-7; TRBD1 aligns across 9 bases. The J segment lost 6 bases and the V segment lost 4 bases, leaving 10 bases of the junction unmatched. The germline V gene encodes CDR1 ENHRY and CDR2 SYGVKD. The CDR3 has 15 amino acids. The CDR3, as DNA: TGTGCCATCAGTGGGTCCGGGACAGGGCTTGGCGAGCAGTACTTC. Its translation: CAISGSGTGLGEQYF.

CDR3 sequence (DNA): TGTGCCAGCAGTCCCACAGGGGTTTTGGATAATGAGCAGTTCTTC. This gives the protein CASSPTGVLDNEQFF. This chain uses TRBV6-5 with TRBJ2-1; 7 positions agree with TRBD1. CDR1 is MNHEY, CDR2 SVGAGI, per germline. V lost 5 bases to trimming and J lost 7 bases; unmatched junction nucleotides: 11. This CDR3 comprises 15 residues.

The chain carries TRBV5-4 and TRBJ2-5; possible D gene TRBD2, 6 bases. In germline, CDR1 is SGHNT, CDR2 YYREEE (reference sequence). V shed 4 bases and J shed 2 bases, with 9 bases lying between them. The CDR3 contains 13 residues. CDR3 sequence (DNA): TGTGCCAGCAGCCCCGGACTACAAGAGACCCAGTACTTC. This translates into CASSPGLQETQYF. Supplemented by reference TRBV5-4 and TRBJ2-5, the full variable domain reads ETGVTQSPTHLIKTRGQQVTLRCSSQSGHNTVSWYQQALGQGPQFIFQYYREEENGRGNFPPRFSGLQFPNYSSELNVNALELDDSALYLCASSPGLQETQYFGPGTRLLVL.

The rearrangement joins TRBV5-1 to TRBJ1-4; TRBD1 matches 8 bases. Germline CDR1 and CDR2: SGHRS and YFSETQ. V was clipped by 2 bases and J by 7 bases; unmatched bases: 13. This CDR3 comprises 17 residues. The CDR3 sequence: CASSFHLQDRASEKLFF. CDR3 nucleotides: TGCGCCAGCAGCTTCCACCTGCAGGACAGGGCCAGTGAAAAACTGTTTTTT.

This chain joins TRBV4-1 and TRBJ1-1; a weak D match, TRBD1 (5 bases). The V and J ends lost 1 base and 4 bases respectively, with 7 bases between them. Germline V gives CDR1 MGHRA, CDR2 YSYEKL. The CDR3 sequence is 13 residues long. The CDR3 nucleotides are TGCGCCAGCAGCCAAGGGAGGGGCACTGAAGCTTTCTTT. Translation: CASSQGRGTEAFF.

The chain joins TRBV9 to TRBJ1-3, with D tentatively TRBD1 (5 bases). The CDR3 covers 16 residues. Germline values: CDR1 SGDLS, CDR2 YYNGEE. V was shortened by 4 bases and J by 0 bases, with 14 bases between the two germline ends. CDR3 sequence: CASSPHGGNSGNTIYF. CDR3 bases: TGTGCCAGCAGCCCGCACGGGGGGAACTCTGGAAACACCATATATTTT.

The V gene is TRBV5-6, the J gene TRBJ1-1; D remains ambiguous. The V end was cut by 1 base, the J end by 8 bases, with 15 bases between. Germline V gene data show CDR1 as SGHDT and CDR2 as YYEEEE. CDR3 length: 14 amino acids. The CDR3 reads CASSLKPDPPEAFF. The CDR3 DNA reads as TGTGCCAGCAGCTTGAAACCAGATCCACCCGAAGCTTTCTTT.

This rearrangement joins TRBV29-1 to TRBJ2-1, with 11 bases that match TRBD2. The CDR3 extends over 16 amino acids. The germline CDR1 and CDR2 sequences are SQVTM and ANQGSEA. J gave up 4 bases and V 6 bases, and 11 bases lay outside the gene matches. CDR3 sequence (DNA): TGCAGCGTGGATAGCGGGAGGGCCGGTATATACAATGAGCAGTTCTTC. This translates into CSVDSGRAGIYNEQFF.

The chain couples TRBV7-9 to TRBJ2-1; 9 nucleotides match TRBD1. Germline-derived CDR1 and CDR2 are SEHNR and FQNEAQ (reference sequence). The CDR3 is 14 amino acids. The V and J ends lost 5 bases and 5 bases, in that order; junction bases with no gene match: 4. CDR3 protein: CASSRGQGNNEQFF. The CDR3 DNA sequence: TGTGCCAGCAGCCGGGGACAGGGCAACAATGAGCAGTTCTTC.

The V and J genes are TRBV7-6 and TRBJ2-7, with a weak D call TRBD2 (6 bases). Germline-derived CDR1 and CDR2 are SGHVS and FNYEAQ. CDR3 length equals 15 residues. V gave up 5 bases and J gave up 0 bases, with 14 bases separating them. Here the CDR3 DNA reads TGTGCCAGCAGCCGATTTACCGGGGGCTCCTACGAGCAGTACTTC. It yields the protein CASSRFTGGSYEQYF.

The chain combines TRBV4-1 with TRBJ1-5, with D possibly being TRBD1 (5 bases). This CDR3 is 13 amino acids long. Trimming stripped 1 base from V and 6 bases from J, with 7 bases between. Per germline, CDR1 MGHRA and CDR2 YSYEKL. Here the CDR3 reads CASSQVGGQPQHF. For the CDR3, the DNA is TGCGCCAGCAGCCAAGTGGGGGGTCAGCCCCAGCATTTT.

This chain uses TRBV25-1 with TRBJ2-5; D might be TRBD1 (6 bases). The V end lost 3 bases, the J end lost 1 base, and 12 bases lay between the germline ends. Looked up from germline, CDR1 is MGHDK and CDR2 is SYGVNS. The CDR3 runs 15 residues. The CDR3, as DNA: TGTGCCAGCAGTGAGACCAGGACAGCCCAAGAGACCCAGTACTTC. Translation gives CASSETRTAQETQYF.

The CDR3 is CASSPGGLADYNEQFF. The CDR3 nucleotides read TGTGCCAGCAGCCCCGGTGGCCTAGCAGATTACAATGAGCAGTTCTTC. The chain is built from TRBV5-4 and TRBJ2-1, with D perhaps TRBD2 (5 bases). Germline V CDR1 and CDR2: SGHNT, YYREEE (reference sequence). This CDR3 spans 16 amino acids. The V and J ends lost 4 bases and 4 bases respectively, with 18 bases between them. Together with reference TRBV5-4 and TRBJ2-1, the CDR3 gives the full variable domain: ETGVTQSPTHLIKTRGQQVTLRCSSQSGHNTVSWYQQALGQGPQFIFQYYREEENGRGNFPPRFSGLQFPNYSSELNVNALELDDSALYLCASSPGGLADYNEQFFGPGTRLTVL.

The rearrangement joins TRBV4-1 to TRBJ2-3, with no clear D. The CDR3 sequence is 16 residues long. With 3 bases removed from V and 6 bases from J, the gap between germline ends came to 19 bases. Germline assignment: CDR1 MGHRA and CDR2 YSYEKL. CDR3 coding DNA: TGCGCCAGCAGCCAGCCTCTAACCCAAACCCGGGATACGCAGTATTTT. It yields the protein CASSQPLTQTRDTQYF.

CDR3: CASSAWTGETQYF. CDR3 sequence (DNA): TGTGCCAGCAGCGCTTGGACAGGGGAGACCCAGTACTTC. The chain joins TRBV28 to TRBJ2-5; 8 nucleotides match TRBD1. Germline V gene data show CDR1 as MDHEN and CDR2 as SYDVKM. Unmatched junction bases numbered 5, after V lost 6 bases and J lost 5 bases. The CDR3 has 13 residues.

The CDR3 nucleotides read TGTGCCAGTAGTCACGGCGGGGACTCCTCCTACGAGCAGTACTTC. This encodes CASSHGGDSSYEQYF. The chain is built from TRBV19 and TRBJ2-7, with D possibly TRBD2 on 6 matching bases. The germline V and J ends were trimmed by 5 bases and 0 bases, with 14 bases remaining between them. In germline, CDR1 is LNHDA, CDR2 SQIVND (reference sequence). This CDR3 spans 15 amino acids.

The chain combines TRBV7-2 with TRBJ2-7; 11 bases line up with TRBD2. The ends lost 5 bases at V and 4 bases at J; junction bases unmatched: 19. The CDR3 has 19 amino acids. Looked up from germline, CDR1 is SGHTA and CDR2 is FQGNSA. CDR3 in amino acids: CASSPPLAGGVYFGYEQYF. CDR3 DNA sequence: TGTGCCAGCAGCCCCCCGTTAGCGGGAGGGGTCTACTTCGGGTACGAGCAGTACTTC.

The genes are TRBV9 and TRBJ2-1; 7 bases agree with TRBD1. Germline V gene lookup returns CDR1 SGDLS and CDR2 YYNGEE. The V gene end was trimmed by 2 bases and the J gene end by 0 bases; junction bases not matched to a gene: 2. The CDR3 has 15 amino acids. CDR3: CASSVYRGSYNEQFF. CDR3 nucleotides: TGTGCCAGCAGCGTTTACAGGGGCTCCTACAATGAGCAGTTCTTC.

CDR3 protein: CAWSADRDTEAFF. In DNA, the CDR3 is TGTGCCTGGAGTGCCGACAGGGACACTGAAGCTTTCTTT. The genes are TRBV30 and TRBJ1-1; TRBD1 agrees at 7 bases. Losses at the gene ends were 1 base for V and 3 bases for J; bases not matched to a gene: 2. CDR3 length equals 13 residues. Germline V CDR1 and CDR2: GTSNPN, SVGIG (reference sequence).

There are many counts of this clone. The chain combines TRBV4-2 with TRBJ2-3; maybe TRBD2 (6 bases). The CDR3 sequence is 15 residues long. Germline lookup yields CDR1 LGHNA and CDR2 YNFKEQ. The V and J ends lost 0 bases and 4 bases respectively, with 11 bases between them. Written as DNA, the CDR3 is TGTGCCAGCAGCCAAGATCCAGGCGGGGCAGATACGCAGTATTTT. The encoded protein is CASSQDPGGADTQYF.

The chain carries TRBV6-5 and TRBJ2-6; tentative D call: TRBD2 (5 bases). This CDR3 region has 16 residues. CDR1 is MNHEY, CDR2 SVGAGI, per germline. V lost 5 bases, J lost 0 bases, and 11 bases lay in between. This CDR3 reads CASSHYGDSGANVLTF. The CDR3 DNA is TGTGCCAGCAGTCACTACGGGGACTCTGGGGCCAACGTCCTGACTTTC.

The CDR3 nucleotides are TGTGCCAGCAGCCAAGACATGAGCGGGGTTGGAAACACCATATATTTT. Its translation is CASSQDMSGVGNTIYF. This chain connects TRBV4-2 to TRBJ1-3; D gene uncertain. The CDR3 spans 16 residues. V lost 0 bases and J lost 3, with 12 bases in between. Germline CDR1 reads LGHNA; CDR2 reads YNFKEQ.

V is TRBV2 and J is TRBJ1-2, with D possibly matching TRBD1 (6 bases). Germline V gene data show CDR1 as SNHLY and CDR2 as FYNNEI. CDR3 length equals 12 residues. Between the trimmed V and J ends, which lost 11 bases and 2 bases, there was a span of 12 bases. CDR3 nucleotide sequence: TGTGCCGGTGGACAGACCAACTATGGCTACACCTTC. Protein: CAGGQTNYGYTF. The variable domain in full, completed from reference TRBV2 and TRBJ1-2, reads EPEVTQTPSHQVTQMGQEVILRCVPISNHLYFYWYRQILGQKVEFLVSFYNNEISEKSEIFDDQFSVERPDGSNFTLKIRSTKLEDSAMYFCAGGQTNYGYTFGSGTRLTVV.

This chain joins TRBV7-8 and TRBJ2-5, with TRBD2 identical over 11 bases. V trimming: 1 base; J trimming: 4 bases; junction bases outside the gene matches: 2. This CDR3 spans 15 amino acids. Looked up from germline, CDR1 is SGHVS and CDR2 is FQNEAQ. CDR3 region: CASSLGGLAGETQYF. Written as DNA, the CDR3 is TGTGCCAGCAGCTTAGGAGGACTAGCGGGAGAGACCCAGTACTTC.